This T cell receptor (beta chain) is drawn from a study of CD8+CD57+ T cells in acquired aplastic anemia. Study-wide findings and caveats: Between patients and controls, approximately 29 CD8+ CDR3 sequences were found in common. Patients and controls had CD8+ Simpson's diversity values that were not significantly distinct.

CD8+CD57+ cell expansion, shown by flow cytometry, had occurred in the patients selected for sequencing. Severe acquired aplastic anemia affected all patients. TCR beta VDJ and CDR3 profiles were obtained from a genomic DNA template. Each CDR3 protein gets one entry after TCRdb re-called the reads with MiXCR. The sample holds 450,000 to 600,000 distinct CDR3 sequences, around 30% seen once. Germline V gene data show CDR1 as DFQATT and CDR2 as SNEGSKA (reference sequence). This CDR3 comprises 14 residues. In the case of this clonotype: Its matching antigen is unknown. One end of the junction is discordant with germline, which a read error may explain.

The material sequenced was sorted CD4+, CD8+, or CD8+CD57+ T cells (not recorded which) from PBMCs. The V gene is TRBV20-1, the J gene TRBJ2-5, with 10 positions matching TRBD2. This clonotype was obtained from a human donor with aplastic anemia. CDR3 amino acids: CSARRTSGQGTQYF. The CDR3 bases are TGCAGTGCTAGGAGGACTAGCGGCCAAGGGACCCAGTACTTC.